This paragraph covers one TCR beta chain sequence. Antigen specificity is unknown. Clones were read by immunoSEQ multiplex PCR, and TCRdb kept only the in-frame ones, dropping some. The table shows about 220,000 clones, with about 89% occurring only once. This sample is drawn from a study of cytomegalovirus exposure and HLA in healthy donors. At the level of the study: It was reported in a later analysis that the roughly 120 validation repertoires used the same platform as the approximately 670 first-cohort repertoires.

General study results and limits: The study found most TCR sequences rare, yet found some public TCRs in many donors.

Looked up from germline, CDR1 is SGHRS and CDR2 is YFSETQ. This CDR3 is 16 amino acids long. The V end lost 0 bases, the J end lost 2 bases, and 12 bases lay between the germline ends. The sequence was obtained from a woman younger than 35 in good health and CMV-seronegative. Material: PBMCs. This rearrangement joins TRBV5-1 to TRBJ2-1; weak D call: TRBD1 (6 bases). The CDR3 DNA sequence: TGCGCCAGCAGCTTGGTTGGGGGCAGTACCTACAATGAGCAGTTCTTC. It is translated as CASSLVGGSTYNEQFF.